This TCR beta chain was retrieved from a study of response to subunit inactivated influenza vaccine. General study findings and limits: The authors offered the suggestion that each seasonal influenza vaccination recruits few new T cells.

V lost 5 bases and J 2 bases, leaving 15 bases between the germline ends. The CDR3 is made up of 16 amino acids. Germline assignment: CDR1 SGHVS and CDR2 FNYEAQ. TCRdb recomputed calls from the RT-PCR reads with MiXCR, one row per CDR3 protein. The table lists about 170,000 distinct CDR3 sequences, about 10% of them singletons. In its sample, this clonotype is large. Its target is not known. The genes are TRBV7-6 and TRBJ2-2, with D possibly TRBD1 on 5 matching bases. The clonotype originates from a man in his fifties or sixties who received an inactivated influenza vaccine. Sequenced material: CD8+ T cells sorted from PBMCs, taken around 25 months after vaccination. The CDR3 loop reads CASSLLLTGNTGELFF. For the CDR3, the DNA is TGTGCCAGCAGCCTACTTCTAACAGGAAACACCGGGGAGCTGTTTTTT.